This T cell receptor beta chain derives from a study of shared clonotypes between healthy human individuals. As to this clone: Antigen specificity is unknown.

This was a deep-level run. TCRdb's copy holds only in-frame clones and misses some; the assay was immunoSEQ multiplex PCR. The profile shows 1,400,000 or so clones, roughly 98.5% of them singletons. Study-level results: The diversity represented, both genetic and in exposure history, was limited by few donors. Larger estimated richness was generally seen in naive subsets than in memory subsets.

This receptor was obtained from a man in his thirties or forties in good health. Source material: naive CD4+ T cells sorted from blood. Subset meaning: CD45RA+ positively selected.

DNA for the CDR3: TGTGCCAGCAGGGCGGGTGAAGGCGAAAAACTGTTTTTT. This codes for CASRAGEGEKLFF. This rearrangement joins TRBV2 to TRBJ1-4, with D hard to call. Trimming shortened V by 6 bases and J by 8 bases, and 13 bases separated the two germline ends. The germline CDR1 and CDR2 sequences are SNHLY and FYNNEI. CDR3 length equals 13 residues.